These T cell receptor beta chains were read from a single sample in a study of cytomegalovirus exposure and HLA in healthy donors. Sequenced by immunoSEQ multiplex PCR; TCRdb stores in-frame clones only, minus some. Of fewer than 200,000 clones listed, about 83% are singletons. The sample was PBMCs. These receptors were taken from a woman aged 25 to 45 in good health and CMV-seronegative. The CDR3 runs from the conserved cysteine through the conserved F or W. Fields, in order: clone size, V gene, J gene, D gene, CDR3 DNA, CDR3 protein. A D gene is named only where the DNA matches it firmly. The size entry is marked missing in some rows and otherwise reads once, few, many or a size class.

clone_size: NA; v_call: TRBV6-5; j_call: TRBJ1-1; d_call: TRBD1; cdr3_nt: TGTGCCAGCAGTTCAAAGACAGGGATCACTGAAGCTTTCTTT; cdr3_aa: CASSSKTGITEAFF
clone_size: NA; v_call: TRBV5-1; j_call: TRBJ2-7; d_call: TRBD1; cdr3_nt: TGCGCCAGCAGCTTTACAGGGGGTTCCTACGAGCAGTACTTC; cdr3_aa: CASSFTGGSYEQYF
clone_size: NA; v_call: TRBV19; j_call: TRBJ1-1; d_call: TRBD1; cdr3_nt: TGTGCCAGTAGTATAGATGGACAGGGTACTGAAGCTTTCTTT; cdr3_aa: CASSIDGQGTEAFF
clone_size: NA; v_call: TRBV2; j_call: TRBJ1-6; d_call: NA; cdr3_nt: TGTGCCAGCAGCTTTGGGGGGTTTAATTCACCCCTCCACTTT; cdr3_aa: CASSFGGFNSPLHF
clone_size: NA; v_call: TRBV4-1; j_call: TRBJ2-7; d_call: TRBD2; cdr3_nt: TGCGCCAGCAGCCAAGATAGCGGGAGCCTTTCCTACGAGCAGTACTTC; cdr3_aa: CASSQDSGSLSYEQYF
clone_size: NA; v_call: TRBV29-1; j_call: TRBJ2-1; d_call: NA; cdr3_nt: TGCAGCGTTGAACTTGGTGGATCCCGGGGTGAGCAGTTCTTC; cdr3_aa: CSVELGGSRGEQFF
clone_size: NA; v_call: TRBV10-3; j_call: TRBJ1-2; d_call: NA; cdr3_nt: TGTGCCATCAGGGCCCGGACAGAGTTAGAACCTAACTATGGCTACACCTTC; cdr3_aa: CAIRARTELEPNYGYTF
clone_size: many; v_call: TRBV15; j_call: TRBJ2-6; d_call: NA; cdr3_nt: TGTGCCACCAGCAGCGACTCCGGCAGTTCCTCTGGGGCCAACGTCCTGACTTTC; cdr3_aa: CATSSDSGSSSGANVLTF
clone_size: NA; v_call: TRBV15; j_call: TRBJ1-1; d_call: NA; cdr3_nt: TGTGCCACCAGCAGAGCCCCTATGACAGCGCAGAACACTGAAGCTTTCTTT; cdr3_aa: CATSRAPMTAQNTEAFF
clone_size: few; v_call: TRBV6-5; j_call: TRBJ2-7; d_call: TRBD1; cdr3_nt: TGTGCCAGCAGAAACTGGGACAGGTCGGGCGAGCAGTACTTC; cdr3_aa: CASRNWDRSGEQYF
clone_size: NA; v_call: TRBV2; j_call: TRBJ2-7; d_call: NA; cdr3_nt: TGTGCCAGCAGTGTAAACCTTGGGCTTCACATCTACGAGCAGTACTTC; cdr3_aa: CASSVNLGLHIYEQYF
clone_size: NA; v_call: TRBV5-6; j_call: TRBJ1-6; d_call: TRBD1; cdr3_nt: TGTGCCAGCAGCCCGGGACAGGCAGAATTTAATTCACCCCTCCACTTT; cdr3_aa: CASSPGQAEFNSPLHF
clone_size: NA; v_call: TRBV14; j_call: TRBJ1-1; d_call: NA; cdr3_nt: TGTGCCAGCAGCCAAGATTTGGCAGGCCCACCCAAATTT; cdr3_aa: CASSQDLAGPPKF
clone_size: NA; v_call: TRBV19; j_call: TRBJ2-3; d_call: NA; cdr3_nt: TGTGCCAGTAGTATATGGGGGGCTAGCGGAACAGATACGCAGTATTTT; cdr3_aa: CASSIWGASGTDTQYF
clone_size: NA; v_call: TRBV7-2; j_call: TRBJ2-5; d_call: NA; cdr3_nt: TGTGCCAGCAGCTTATCGGTCAGTAGCGGCCAAGAGACCCAGTACTTC; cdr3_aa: CASSLSVSSGQETQYF
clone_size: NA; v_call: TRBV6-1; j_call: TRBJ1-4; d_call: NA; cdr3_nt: TGTGCCAGCAGTGAGGTAGCGGAGACTAATGAAAAACTGTTTTTT; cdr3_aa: CASSEVAETNEKLFF
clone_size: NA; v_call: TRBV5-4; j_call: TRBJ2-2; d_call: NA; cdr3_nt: TGTGCCAGCAGCTTGAGGGGACTCCGGGACTCTAACACCGGGGAGCTGTTTTTT; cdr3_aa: CASSLRGLRDSNTGELFF
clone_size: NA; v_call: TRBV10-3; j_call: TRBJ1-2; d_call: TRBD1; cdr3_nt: TGTGCCATCAGTGAGCTACAGGGGGCTAACTATGGCTACACCTTC; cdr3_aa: CAISELQGANYGYTF
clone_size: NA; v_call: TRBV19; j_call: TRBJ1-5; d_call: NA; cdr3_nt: TGTGCCACTTCGCCCGGGTTTATGGGTCAGCCCCAGCATTTT; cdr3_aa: CATSPGFMGQPQHF
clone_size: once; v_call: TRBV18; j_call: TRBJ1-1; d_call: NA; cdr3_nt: TGTGCCAGCTCCCCCGGGTCGGATGAAGCTTTCTTT; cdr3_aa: CASSPGSDEAFF
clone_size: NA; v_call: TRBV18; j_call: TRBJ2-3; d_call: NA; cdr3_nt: TGTGCCAGCTCACCCCGGGTCCTCCCCCCTCCCCCCACGGTGACAGATACGCAGTATTTT; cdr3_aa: CASSPRVLPPPPTVTDTQYF
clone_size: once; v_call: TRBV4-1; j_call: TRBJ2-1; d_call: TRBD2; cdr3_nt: TGCGCCAGCAGCCCGTCTAGCGGGGGACCATACAATGAGCAGTTCTTC; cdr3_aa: CASSPSSGGPYNEQFF
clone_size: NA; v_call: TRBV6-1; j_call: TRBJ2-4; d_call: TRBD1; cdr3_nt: TGTGCCAGCAGTGACAGGGGGCGGGATAACATTCAGTACTTC; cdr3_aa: CASSDRGRDNIQYF